This T cell receptor (beta chain) was sequenced for a study of cytomegalovirus exposure and HLA in healthy donors (dated by TCRdb to between 2016 and 2019). Notes on the research overall: In an earlier analysis of several hundred of the donors, 276 Gb of sequence data and 117 million unique TCR beta sequences from roughly 190 million T cells were reported. In a later genetic analysis, genome-wide SNP genotypes for about three fifths of the 666 donors were used, and that subset was treated as a discovery cohort. The later analysis used no new phenotypic data to find candidate immune exposures, relying instead on TCR beta sequences and their occurrence across donors. To study patterns of TCR occurrence, a later analysis re-analyzed previously published TCR beta repertoires from 666 donors and added high-resolution HLA genotyping. Five DR-DQ haplotypes were treated as single units for association and clustering because of strong linkage in the cohort. Both class I and class II loci were covered by HLA typing, at four-digit resolution. All discovery cohort repertoires had been generated on a single sequencing platform. On average, roughly 240,000 unique TCR beta nucleotide sequences were sequenced per donor among 350 to 400 genotyped donors of the cohort, with roughly 18% of those sequences being non-productive. The study was designed to test whether signatures of past pathogen exposure could be identified by cataloging public T cell receptors. Besides the first cohort of roughly 640 subjects, a separate validation cohort made up of roughly 130 different subjects was used. Typing coverage differed by locus: A, B, C, DRB1 and DQB1 were typed in about 620-640 donors, DQA1 in approximately 520, DPA1 in 600 to 610, and DPB1 in 472. To predict cytomegalovirus infection status, the study brought together high-throughput TCR immunosequencing, statistical association of individual TCRs with disease status, and machine learning. Using immunosequencing, the study profiled T cell repertoires from fewer than 700 subjects and related those repertoires to cytomegalovirus serostatus. An early release that covered several hundred HLA-typed donors contained approximately 300 gigabases of sequencing data and roughly 84 million unique TCR sequences. Donor age, sex, ethnicity and CMV serostatus were collected together with the repertoire data. In an earlier analysis of about 590 of the donors, high-throughput TCR beta sequencing was used to judge whether each TCR beta V gene segment behaved as functional or pseudogenic. Among the approximately 400 genotyped donors, around 79% belonged to the genetic ancestry cluster associated with self-reported Caucasian donors.

Results and caveats for the whole study, not just this receptor: For the cohort, immune exposure information was limited to CMV serostatus. The authors suggested that the approach could potentially be extended to other disease states and immunological phenotypes. Because counts were too low, approximately 15 rarely observed V segments, including chromosome 9 orphons, were excluded from the earlier analysis of several hundred of the donors. V-gene and J-gene trimming of TCR beta chains was associated with a missense DCLRE1C variant in a later genetic analysis, and the association was replicated in an independent cohort. The study listed 170 or so TCR beta chains as associated with cytomegalovirus. In an earlier analysis of 587 of the donors, most TCR beta V segments appeared in productive rearrangements about 87% or about 30% of the time, broadly matching IMGT annotations. In a later analysis, the rate of TCR association differed among HLA loci, with DRB1 alleles having the most associated TCRs and HLA-C alleles having the fewest. A cluster of highly shared sequence variants was judged likely to represent a technical artifact of the sequencing pipeline. A few of the identified cytomegalovirus-associated TCR beta chains were confirmed in vitro to be specific for cytomegalovirus antigens. A later analysis found that most CMV-associated TCR beta chains appeared HLA-restricted, with HLA associations seemingly driven largely by CMV exposure. Across donors, most TCR sequences were observed very rarely, whereas some public TCRs were present in many individuals. The classifier was reported to diagnose cytomegalovirus status with high specificity and sensitivity in both the original cohort and the validation cohort. Some IMGT-functional V segments, including TRBV6-2 and TRBV6-3, could not be distinguished by the 87-base-pair reads and were therefore excluded. Specific HLA alleles were associated with around 18,000 TCR beta sequences at a false discovery rate of 0.05 in a later analysis. Because HLA typing was unavailable for some donors at each locus, only the typed subset was used in association tests. Linkage disequilibrium might explain the correlated functional status among segregating V segments, but an unknown experimental factor could not be excluded. Strong co-occurrence of HLA alleles, especially DR and DQ, made assigning TCR associations to individual alleles difficult. Compared with equally common non-associated chains, HLA-associated TCR beta chains in a later analysis were more clonally expanded and had lower generation probabilities. Sequencing depth was assumed to be roughly uniform across donors in the presence/absence analyses, though that assumption may not hold. A further reported finding was that TCR beta sequences accurately predicted the HLA-A and HLA-B alleles for most subjects in the first cohort. The cohort was sequenced for TCR beta chains only, and without alpha or paired-chain data the features that could be detected were limited. A later analysis reported that several top co-occurrence clusters appeared linked to parvovirus B19, influenza, CMV and Epstein-Barr virus. In a later genetic analysis, fewer N-insertions in productive TCRs were reported among donors in an Asian-associated ancestry cluster than the 666-donor mean.

From a lookup of the germline V gene, CDR1 and CDR2 are MGHRA and YSYEKL. Measured from the cysteine to the phenylalanine, the CDR3 is 16 residues long. The read is trimmed to its CDR3 DNA, 48 bases read in frame from base 1. V is pared back by 4 bases and J by 2 bases, with 17 bases lying between the germline termini. The cohort was made up of 650 to 700 healthy bone marrow donors. At the time of sampling, every cohort member was nominally healthy, though immune exposures that went unrecorded were likely present. The donor tested CMV seronegative and was one of the 352 seronegative cohort members. Every donor gave a peripheral blood sample, and the peripheral blood mononuclear cells from that sample were used for TCR beta sequencing. The Qiagen DNeasy Blood Extraction Kit was used to extract genomic DNA from the blood cell samples. Libraries were built with the immunoSEQ multiplex PCR assay. For the multiplex PCR, a mixture combining 60 forward primers for TCR Vbeta segments and 13 reverse primers for TCR Jbeta segments was used. A multiplex PCR assay on genomic DNA amplified the CDR3 region of rearranged TCR beta genes. On the Illumina HiSeq System, the amplified TCR beta libraries were sequenced as 87-base-pair reads. In the source study's methods: A later analysis counted about 80 million unique TCR beta chains across the 550 to 700 repertoires, and some 11 million of these chains were shared by at least two donors. A nearest-neighbor algorithm error-corrected the raw reads and collapsed the reads into unique sequences, merging closely related sequences to remove PCR and sequencing errors. Alignment of CDR3 sequences to IMGT reference sequences was used to assign V, D and J gene segments. For a sequence to be retained, at least a six-nucleotide match to both a V gene segment and a J gene segment was required. Rearrangements were classified as productive when the CDR3 lacked stop codons and remained in frame with V and J, and all other rearrangements were classified as non-productive. Following IMGT convention, CDR3 was defined as the stretch from the second conserved V-encoded cysteine to the conserved J-encoded phenylalanine. In an earlier analysis of more than 550 of the donors, sequences lacking an unambiguous match to a single V gene segment were excluded. In an earlier analysis of approximately 590 of the donors, a V segment was called functional when productive rearrangements were above 56.7%, and segregating when the standard deviation between donors exceeded 5%. A statistical classification framework was developed to diagnose cytomegalovirus status using the catalog of TCR beta chain sequences. In a later analysis, TCR nucleotide sequences were compared against IMGT/GENE-DB human TR gene sequences so that V and J genes could be assigned. The TCRdist pipeline was used in a later analysis to assign CDR3 sequences and most-parsimonious VDJ recombination scenarios. In a later analysis, each TCR beta chain was defined by its CDR3 amino acid sequence together with its V-gene family, and reads without a unique V-gene family were excluded. As a way to deal with suspected cross-contamination and a sequencing artifact, a later analysis dropped 450 to 600 nucleotide sequences that were highly shared and had low generation probability. A later analysis calculated a clonal expansion index for each public chain from normalized within-repertoire ranks of inferred template counts. In a later analysis, generation probabilities were computed using a VDJ recombination model fitted to out-of-frame rearrangements, and the results were checked against IGoR. Hypergeometric tests were used in a later analysis to score TCR-TCR, TCR-HLA and TCR-CMV co-occurrence, with a repertoire-size bias correction applied to the TCR pairs. In a later analysis, false discovery rates were estimated by permuting HLA or CMV assignments 20 times. In a later analysis, co-occurring TCRs were grouped using DBSCAN, with TCRdist sequence similarity added in when clustering inside HLA-allele-positive subsets. Repertoires with fewer than 30,000 or more than 120,000 public chains were left out of co-occurrence clustering, as were several repertoires with anomalous nucleotide sharing. The source is immuneACCESS, and TCRdb retained only in-frame sequences with V and J called. Part of the clones is not carried over; for the studies checked, unresolved V genes explain less than half of this, and the remainder is unexplained. That table gives V, J and clone size, and the DNA gave D and trimming. The sample data list approximately 210,000 clones, and 65% to 80% of these were observed just once. The top ten clonotypes cover around 1% of the sample.

A word on this clone: Its antigen is currently not known. No clone much larger than this one lies a single base away; base qualities are absent.

The chain uses TRBV4-1 and TRBJ2-5; no D segment can be confidently identified. This receptor was taken from a woman aged 40-49 years in good health and CMV-seronegative. The sequencing input was PBMCs. CDR3 region: CASSPNRNREQETQYF. The nucleotides are TGCGCCAGCAGCCCCAACCGGAACAGAGAACAAGAGACCCAGTACTTC.